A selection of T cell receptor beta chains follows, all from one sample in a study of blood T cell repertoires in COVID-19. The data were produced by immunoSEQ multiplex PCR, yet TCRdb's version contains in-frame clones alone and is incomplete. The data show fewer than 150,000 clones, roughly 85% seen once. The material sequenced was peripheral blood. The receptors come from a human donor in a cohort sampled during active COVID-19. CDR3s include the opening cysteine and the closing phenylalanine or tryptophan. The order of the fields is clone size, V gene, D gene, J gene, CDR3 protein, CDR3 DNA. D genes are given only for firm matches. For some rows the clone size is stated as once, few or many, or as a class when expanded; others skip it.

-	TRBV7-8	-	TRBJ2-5	CASNRDLGETQYF	TGTGCCAGCAACCGGGATCTCGGGGAGACCCAGTACTTC
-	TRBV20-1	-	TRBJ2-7	CSASGINEQYF	TGCAGTGCTAGCGGGATTAACGAGCAGTACTTC
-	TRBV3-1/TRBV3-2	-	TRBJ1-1	CASSFRWNTEAFF	TGTGCCAGCAGCTTCAGGTGGAACACTGAAGCTTTCTTT
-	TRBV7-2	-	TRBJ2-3	CASSQGLSTDTQYF	TGTGCCAGCAGCCAGGGCCTAAGCACAGATACGCAGTATTTT
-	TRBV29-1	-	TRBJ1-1	CSVESGINTEAFF	TGCAGCGTTGAATCAGGGATTAACACTGAAGCTTTCTTT
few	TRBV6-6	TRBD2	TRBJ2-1	CASSYMGTSGVYEQFF	TGTGCCAGCAGTTATATGGGGACTAGCGGGGTTTATGAGCAGTTCTTC
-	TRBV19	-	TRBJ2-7	CASSMNGAYEQYF	TGTGCCAGTAGTATGAACGGGGCCTACGAGCAGTACTTC
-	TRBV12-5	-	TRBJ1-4	CASRELTNEKLFF	TGTGCTAGTAGGGAGCTAACTAATGAAAAACTGTTTTTT
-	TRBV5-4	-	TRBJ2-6	CASSSPGYSGANVLTF	TGTGCCAGCAGCTCCCCAGGGTACTCTGGGGCCAACGTCCTGACTTTC
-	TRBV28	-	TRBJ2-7	CASSPRDGGTYF	TGTGCCAGCAGTCCTCGGGACGGCGGGACGTACTTC
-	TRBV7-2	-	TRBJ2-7	CASSLGGGYEQYF	TGTGCCAGCAGCTTAGGGGGAGGTTACGAGCAGTACTTC
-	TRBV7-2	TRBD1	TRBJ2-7	CASSGRTGWYEQYF	TGTGCCAGCAGCGGCCGGACAGGGTGGTACGAGCAGTACTTC